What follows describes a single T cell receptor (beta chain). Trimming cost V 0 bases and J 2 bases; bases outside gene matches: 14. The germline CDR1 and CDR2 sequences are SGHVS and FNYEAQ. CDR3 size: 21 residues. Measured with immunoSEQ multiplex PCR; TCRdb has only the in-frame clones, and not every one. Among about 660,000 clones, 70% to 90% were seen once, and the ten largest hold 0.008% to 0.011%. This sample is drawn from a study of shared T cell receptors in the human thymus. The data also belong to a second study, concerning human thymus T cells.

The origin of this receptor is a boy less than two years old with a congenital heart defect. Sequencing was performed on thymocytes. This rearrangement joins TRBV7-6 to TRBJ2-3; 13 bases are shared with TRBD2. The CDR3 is CASSLASPLAGGPLITDTQYF. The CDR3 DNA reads TGTGCCAGCAGCTTAGCAAGCCCACTAGCGGGAGGGCCTCTTATCACAGATACGCAGTATTTT.